The 19 T cell receptor beta chains below come from one sample, sequenced in a study of blood T cell repertoires in COVID-19. Assay used: immunoSEQ multiplex PCR; TCRdb lists only in-frame clones, some missing. The sample lists more than 200,000 clones; around 82% were seen once. The sequenced sample was peripheral blood. The source is an elderly woman with active or convalescent COVID-19.

This chain links TRBV19 with TRBJ1-6; the match to TRBD1 covers 8 bases. The CDR3 covers 16 residues. Per germline, CDR1 LNHDA and CDR2 SQIVND (reference sequence). V gave up 5 bases and J gave up 2 bases; unmatched junction bases: 5. The CDR3 DNA is TGTGCCAGTAGTCCAGGGGGCATGACCTATAATTCACCCCTCCACTTT. As protein: CASSPGGMTYNSPLHF. Together with reference TRBV19 and TRBJ1-6, the CDR3 gives the full variable domain: DGGITQSPKYLFRKEGQNVTLSCEQNLNHDAMYWYRQDPGQGLRLIYYSQIVNDFQKGDIAEGYSVSREKKESFPLTVTSAQKNPTAFYLCASSPGGMTYNSPLHFGNGTRLTVT.

The chain joins TRBV9 to TRBJ1-6; D unresolved. The CDR3 runs 14 residues. V shed 3 bases and J shed 10 bases, with 14 bases lying between them. Looked up from germline, CDR1 is SGDLS and CDR2 is YYNGEE. The DNA of the CDR3 is TGTGCCAGCAGCGGTAGACATCCTAGCTCACCCCTCCACTTT. Translation: CASSGRHPSSPLHF.

This clone was detected once. V usage is TRBV5-4 and J usage is TRBJ2-7, with D possibly being TRBD2 (6 bases). CDR3 length: 16 residues. The germline V gene encodes CDR1 SGHNT and CDR2 YYREEE (reference sequence). V was shortened by 3 bases and J by 3 bases, with 19 bases between the two germline ends. CDR3 sequence: CASSSSREVQGYEQYF. CDR3 coding DNA: TGTGCCAGCAGCTCGAGCAGGGAGGTTCAGGGCTACGAGCAGTACTTC.

The gene calls are TRBV24-1 and TRBJ2-5, with 8 bases matching TRBD2. The CDR3 sequence is 15 residues long. V lost 3 bases and J lost 7; bases outside the gene matches: 9. Germline V lookup: CDR1 KGHDR, CDR2 SFDVKD. In nucleotides, the CDR3 is TGTGCCACCAGTGATCCGGCGGGGGGCTTGGTGACCCAGTACTTC. This sequence encodes CATSDPAGGLVTQYF.

J is TRBJ1-2 and V is TRBV12-3 or TRBV12-4; 7 bases map to TRBD1. This CDR3 comprises 13 residues. V trimming: 2 bases; J trimming: 5 bases; junction bases outside the gene matches: 2. As DNA, the CDR3 is TGTGCCAGCAGTTTAAACAGGGGATATGGCTACACCTTC. It yields the protein CASSLNRGYGYTF.

The chain has TRBV18 and TRBJ1-2; weak D call: TRBD1 (5 bases). The germline V gene has CDR1 KGHSH and CDR2 LQKENI. The CDR3 runs 14 residues. V was clipped by 3 bases and J by 7 bases, with 15 bases between them. The CDR3 region is CASSPGQGLGGYTF. CDR3 coding DNA: TGTGCCAGCTCACCCGGGCAGGGTCTTGGTGGCTACACCTTC.

The chain is built from TRBV6-2 or TRBV6-3 and TRBJ1-1; 10 bases align to TRBD1. V trimming: 6 bases; J trimming: 0 bases; junction bases outside the gene matches: 4. This CDR3 comprises 15 residues. CDR1 is MNHEY, CDR2 SVGEGT, per germline. The DNA for the CDR3 is TGTGCCAGCAGCCGGACAGGGGGGTTGAACACTGAAGCTTTCTTT. The encoded protein is CASSRTGGLNTEAFF.

This clone appeared once. The chain has TRBV11-2 and TRBJ2-5; D might be TRBD2 (6 bases). The CDR3 spans 13 residues. Per germline, CDR1 SGHAT and CDR2 FQNNGV. V lost 5 bases to trimming and J lost 0 bases, with 7 bases between them. CDR3 nucleotide sequence: TGTGCCAGCAGCCGGGGGAACCAAGAGACCCAGTACTTC. Translation: CASSRGNQETQYF.

The rearrangement uses TRBV12-3 or TRBV12-4 and TRBJ1-1, with TRBD1 as a possible D gene (5 bases). The CDR3 spans 13 residues. The V end was cut by 4 bases, the J end by 10 bases, with 16 bases between. The CDR3 protein is CASSSRQGGSAFF. In nucleotides, the CDR3 is TGTGCCAGCAGTTCACGGCAGGGAGGATCAGCTTTCTTT.

The chain employs TRBV6-6 and TRBJ1-4; TRBD1 might be the D (5 bases). Germline CDR1 reads MNHNY; CDR2 reads SVGAGI (reference sequence). CDR3 size: 16 residues. V lost 6 bases to trimming and J lost 6 bases, with 20 bases between them. CDR3 bases: TGTGCCAGCAGCTCCCTGGTCGGGCAAGGGGATGAAAAACTGTTTTTT. It specifies CASSSLVGQGDEKLFF.

J is TRBJ1-2 and V is TRBV9; D unresolved. CDR1 SGDLS and CDR2 YYNGEE come from the germline V gene. This CDR3 is 14 amino acids long. V lost 3 bases, J lost 0 bases, and 9 bases lay in between. The CDR3 DNA follows: TGTGCCAGCAGCGCTCCCGGGACTAACTATGGCTACACCTTC. Encoded protein: CASSAPGTNYGYTF.

The V and J genes are TRBV28 and TRBJ2-1; a possible D gene is TRBD2 (5 bases). CDR1 and CDR2 (germline): MDHEN, SYDVKM. The V and J ends lost 7 bases and 5 bases respectively, with 12 bases between them. The CDR3 sequence is 13 residues long. The CDR3 coding sequence is TGTGCCAGCATTCGACTAACGAACAATGAGCAGTTCTTC. It specifies CASIRLTNNEQFF.

This chain joins TRBV24-1 and TRBJ2-1, with 8 bases matching TRBD2. Germline values: CDR1 KGHDR, CDR2 SFDVKD. This CDR3 is built from 14 residues. The V segment lost 6 bases and the J segment 6 bases; nucleotides outside the gene matches: 6. CDR3 in DNA: TGTGCCACCAGTACGGGAGGGATGGGCAATGAGCAGTTCTTC. It is translated as CATSTGGMGNEQFF.

This clone was observed a few times. This chain uses TRBV29-1 with TRBJ2-7, with 13 positions matching TRBD2. With V trimmed by 3 bases and J by 4 bases, 6 bases remained unmatched. Germline CDR1 reads SQVTM; CDR2 reads ANQGSEA. The CDR3 covers 15 residues. The CDR3 bases are TGCAGCGTTGAGGGACTAGCGGGATATAAGTACGAGCAGTACTTC. Its protein product is CSVEGLAGYKYEQYF.

This clone appeared a single time. V usage is TRBV5-4 and J usage is TRBJ2-3, with 8 bases identical to TRBD1. This CDR3 has 15 residues. Germline assignment: CDR1 SGHNT and CDR2 YYREEE (reference sequence). Trimming at V came to 4 bases and at J to 3 bases, leaving 7 bases not matched to a gene. The CDR3 region has the DNA TGTGCCAGCAGCACGGGACAGGCAAGAACAGATACGCAGTATTTT. This encodes CASSTGQARTDTQYF.

This clone was observed a few times. CDR3 in amino acids: CASISGRNTGELFF. The DNA of the CDR3 is TGTGCCAGCATCAGCGGGAGGAACACCGGGGAGCTGTTTTTT. The chain couples TRBV2 to TRBJ2-2; 8 bases are shared with TRBD2. The CDR3 runs 14 residues. J was trimmed by 1 base and V by 7 bases; bases with no gene match: 2. Germline-derived CDR1 and CDR2 are SNHLY and FYNNEI. Full variable domain (rest looked up from reference TRBV2 and TRBJ2-2): EPEVTQTPSHQVTQMGQEVILRCVPISNHLYFYWYRQILGQKVEFLVSFYNNEISEKSEIFDDQFSVERPDGSNFTLKIRSTKLEDSAMYFCASISGRNTGELFFGEGSRLTVL.

Written as DNA, the CDR3 is TGTGCCAGCAGCTTCTCAGAGAACACTGAAGCTTTCTTT. Translation: CASSFSENTEAFF. The V gene is TRBV11-2, the J gene TRBJ1-1; no reliable D call. Trimming removed 3 bases at V and 1 base at J, with 6 bases between. There are 13 residues in the CDR3. Germline lookup yields CDR1 SGHAT and CDR2 FQNNGV.

The sample holds one count of this clone. This chain connects TRBV21-1 to TRBJ1-4; the table's D call TRBD1 went unverified against the DNA. TRBV21-1 counts as a pseudogene. The CDR3 runs to 16 residues. CDR3 region: CASSISGQGAFEKLFF. The DNA of the CDR3 is TGTGCCAGCAGCATCTCGGGACAGGGGGCGTTTGAAAAACTGTTTTTT.

V and J are TRBV18 and TRBJ2-7, with TRBD1 identical over 7 bases. The CDR3 consists of 12 residues. After removal of 4 bases from V and 6 bases from J, the junction contained 3 bases not matched to a gene. Germline loops: CDR1 KGHSH, CDR2 LQKENI. CDR3 bases: TGTGCCAGCTCACGCCGGGACAGCGAGCAGTACTTC. This translates into CASSRRDSEQYF.